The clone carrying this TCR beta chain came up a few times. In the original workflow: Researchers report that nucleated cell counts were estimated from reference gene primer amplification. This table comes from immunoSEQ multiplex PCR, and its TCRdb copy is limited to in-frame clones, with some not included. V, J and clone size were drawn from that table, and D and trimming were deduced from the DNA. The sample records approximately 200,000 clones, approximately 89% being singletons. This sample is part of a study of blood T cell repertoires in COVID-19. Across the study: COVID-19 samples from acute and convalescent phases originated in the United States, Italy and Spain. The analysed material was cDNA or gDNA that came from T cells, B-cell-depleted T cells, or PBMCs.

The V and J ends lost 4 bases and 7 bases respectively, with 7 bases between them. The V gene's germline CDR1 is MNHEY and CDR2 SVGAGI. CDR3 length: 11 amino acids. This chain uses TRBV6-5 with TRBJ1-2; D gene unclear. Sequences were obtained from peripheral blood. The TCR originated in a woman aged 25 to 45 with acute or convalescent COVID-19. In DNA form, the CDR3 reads TGTGCCAGCAGTTGGGCAGGTGGCTACACCTTC. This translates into CASSWAGGYTF.